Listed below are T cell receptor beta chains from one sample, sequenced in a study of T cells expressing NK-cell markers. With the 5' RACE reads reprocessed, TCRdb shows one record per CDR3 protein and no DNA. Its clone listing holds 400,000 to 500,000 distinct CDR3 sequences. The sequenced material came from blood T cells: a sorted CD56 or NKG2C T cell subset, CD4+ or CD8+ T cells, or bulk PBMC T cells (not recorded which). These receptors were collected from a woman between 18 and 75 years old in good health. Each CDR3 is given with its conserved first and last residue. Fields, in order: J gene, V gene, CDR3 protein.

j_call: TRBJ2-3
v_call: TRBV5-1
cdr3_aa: CASRGLAGNTDTQYF

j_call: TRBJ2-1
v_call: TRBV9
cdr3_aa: CASSVKAVSEQFF

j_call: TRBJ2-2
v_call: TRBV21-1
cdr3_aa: CASSKDGGLRQTGELFF

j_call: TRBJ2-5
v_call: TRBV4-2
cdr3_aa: CASSQYGQGTGETQYF

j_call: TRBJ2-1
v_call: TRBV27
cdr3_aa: CASSLAGPPYNEQFF

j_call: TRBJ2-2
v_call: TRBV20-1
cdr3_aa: CSATTSGGLNTGELFF

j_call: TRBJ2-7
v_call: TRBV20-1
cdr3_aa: CSARDLGVRLYEQYF

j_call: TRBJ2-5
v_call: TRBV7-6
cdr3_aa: CASSSGTGVETQYF

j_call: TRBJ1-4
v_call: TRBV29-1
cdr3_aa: CSVVVGGGGGEKLFF

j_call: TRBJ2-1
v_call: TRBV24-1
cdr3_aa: CATSARRGEFDNEQFF

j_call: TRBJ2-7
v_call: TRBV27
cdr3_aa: CASSLRTSSHEQYF

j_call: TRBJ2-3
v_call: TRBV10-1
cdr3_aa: CASSEWSTESTDTQYF

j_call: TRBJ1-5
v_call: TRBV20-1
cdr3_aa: CSASVSGFAQPQHF

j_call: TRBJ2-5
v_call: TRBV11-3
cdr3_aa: CASSSTGLETQYF

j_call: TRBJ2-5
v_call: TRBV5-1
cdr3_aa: CASSLVGTSGQETQYF

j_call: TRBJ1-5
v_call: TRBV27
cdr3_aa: CASSTYGSNQPQHF

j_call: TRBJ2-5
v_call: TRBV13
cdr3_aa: CASSPWDTVTIQETQYF

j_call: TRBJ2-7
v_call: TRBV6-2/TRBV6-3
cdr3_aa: CASRGGTLYEQYF

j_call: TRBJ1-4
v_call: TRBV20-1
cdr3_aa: CSAKPQQRAEKLFF

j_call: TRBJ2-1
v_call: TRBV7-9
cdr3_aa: CASSFSGKNNEQFF

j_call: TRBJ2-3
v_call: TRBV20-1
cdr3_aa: CSAPQRGLVDTQYF

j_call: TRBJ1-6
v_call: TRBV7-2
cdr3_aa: CASSLMVDNSPLHF

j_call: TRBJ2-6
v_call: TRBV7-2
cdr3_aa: CASSPPASGANVLTF

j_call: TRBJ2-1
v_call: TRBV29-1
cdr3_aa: CSGAPGDRSYNEQFF

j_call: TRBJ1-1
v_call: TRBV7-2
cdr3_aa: CASGGLNTEAFF

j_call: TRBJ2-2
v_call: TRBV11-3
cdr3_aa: CASTPGGGYTGELFF

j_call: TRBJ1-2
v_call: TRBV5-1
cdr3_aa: CASSLEGRDGYTF

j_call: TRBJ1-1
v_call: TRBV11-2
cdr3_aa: CASSLSHSGTGGTEAFF

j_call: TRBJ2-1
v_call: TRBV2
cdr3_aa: CASSESSGGAWEQFF

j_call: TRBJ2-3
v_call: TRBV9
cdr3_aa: CASSVLAGGHTDTQYF

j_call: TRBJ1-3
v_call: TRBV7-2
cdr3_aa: CASSLSPTGNTIYF

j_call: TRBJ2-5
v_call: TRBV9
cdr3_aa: CASSGRGVGETQYF

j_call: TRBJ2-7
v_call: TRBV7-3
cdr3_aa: CASSPFGGNGYEQYF

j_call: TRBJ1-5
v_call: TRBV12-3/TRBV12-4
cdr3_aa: CASSLRTGGGQPQHF

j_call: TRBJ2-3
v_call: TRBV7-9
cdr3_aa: CASSFYGQDTQYF

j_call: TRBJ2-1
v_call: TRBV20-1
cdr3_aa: CSAKETASYNEQFF

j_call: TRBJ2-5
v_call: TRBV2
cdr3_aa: CASTEVTGEALETQYF

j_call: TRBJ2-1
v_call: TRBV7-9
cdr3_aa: CASSLHGGEQFF

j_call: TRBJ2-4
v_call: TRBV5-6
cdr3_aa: CASSSPRLAGGWAKNIQYF

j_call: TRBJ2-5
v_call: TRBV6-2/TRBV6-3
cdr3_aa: CASSLGWQETQYF

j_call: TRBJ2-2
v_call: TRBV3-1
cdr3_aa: CASSLPLRELFF

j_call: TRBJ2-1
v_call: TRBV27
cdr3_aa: CASSLAGGRYNEQFF

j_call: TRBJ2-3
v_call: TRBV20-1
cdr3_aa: CSARDSSPRTDTQYF

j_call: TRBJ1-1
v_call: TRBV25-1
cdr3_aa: CASSESRAGGTEAFF

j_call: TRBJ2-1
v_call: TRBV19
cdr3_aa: CASSIGNRGSPNEQFF

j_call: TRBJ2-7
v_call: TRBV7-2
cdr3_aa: CASSRDRFLYEQYF

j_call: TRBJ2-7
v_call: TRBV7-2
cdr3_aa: CASRLARQGSYEQYF

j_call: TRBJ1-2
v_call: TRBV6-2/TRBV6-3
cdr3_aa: CASRGGGVNGYTF

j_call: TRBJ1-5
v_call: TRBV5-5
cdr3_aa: CASSIQGQPQHF

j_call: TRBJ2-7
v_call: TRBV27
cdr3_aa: CASRGTGLPYEQYF

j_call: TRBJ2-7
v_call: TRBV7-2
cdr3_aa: CASSLEGGPYEQYF

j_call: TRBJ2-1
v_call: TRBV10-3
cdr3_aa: CAISEQTLEQFF

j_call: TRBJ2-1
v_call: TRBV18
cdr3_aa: CASSRNPGQGYNEQFF

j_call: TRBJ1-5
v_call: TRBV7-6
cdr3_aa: CASSYSVGQPQHF

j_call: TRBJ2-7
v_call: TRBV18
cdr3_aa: CASSNRSLPGYEQYF

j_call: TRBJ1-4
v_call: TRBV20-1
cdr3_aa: CSARGGDVANEKLFF